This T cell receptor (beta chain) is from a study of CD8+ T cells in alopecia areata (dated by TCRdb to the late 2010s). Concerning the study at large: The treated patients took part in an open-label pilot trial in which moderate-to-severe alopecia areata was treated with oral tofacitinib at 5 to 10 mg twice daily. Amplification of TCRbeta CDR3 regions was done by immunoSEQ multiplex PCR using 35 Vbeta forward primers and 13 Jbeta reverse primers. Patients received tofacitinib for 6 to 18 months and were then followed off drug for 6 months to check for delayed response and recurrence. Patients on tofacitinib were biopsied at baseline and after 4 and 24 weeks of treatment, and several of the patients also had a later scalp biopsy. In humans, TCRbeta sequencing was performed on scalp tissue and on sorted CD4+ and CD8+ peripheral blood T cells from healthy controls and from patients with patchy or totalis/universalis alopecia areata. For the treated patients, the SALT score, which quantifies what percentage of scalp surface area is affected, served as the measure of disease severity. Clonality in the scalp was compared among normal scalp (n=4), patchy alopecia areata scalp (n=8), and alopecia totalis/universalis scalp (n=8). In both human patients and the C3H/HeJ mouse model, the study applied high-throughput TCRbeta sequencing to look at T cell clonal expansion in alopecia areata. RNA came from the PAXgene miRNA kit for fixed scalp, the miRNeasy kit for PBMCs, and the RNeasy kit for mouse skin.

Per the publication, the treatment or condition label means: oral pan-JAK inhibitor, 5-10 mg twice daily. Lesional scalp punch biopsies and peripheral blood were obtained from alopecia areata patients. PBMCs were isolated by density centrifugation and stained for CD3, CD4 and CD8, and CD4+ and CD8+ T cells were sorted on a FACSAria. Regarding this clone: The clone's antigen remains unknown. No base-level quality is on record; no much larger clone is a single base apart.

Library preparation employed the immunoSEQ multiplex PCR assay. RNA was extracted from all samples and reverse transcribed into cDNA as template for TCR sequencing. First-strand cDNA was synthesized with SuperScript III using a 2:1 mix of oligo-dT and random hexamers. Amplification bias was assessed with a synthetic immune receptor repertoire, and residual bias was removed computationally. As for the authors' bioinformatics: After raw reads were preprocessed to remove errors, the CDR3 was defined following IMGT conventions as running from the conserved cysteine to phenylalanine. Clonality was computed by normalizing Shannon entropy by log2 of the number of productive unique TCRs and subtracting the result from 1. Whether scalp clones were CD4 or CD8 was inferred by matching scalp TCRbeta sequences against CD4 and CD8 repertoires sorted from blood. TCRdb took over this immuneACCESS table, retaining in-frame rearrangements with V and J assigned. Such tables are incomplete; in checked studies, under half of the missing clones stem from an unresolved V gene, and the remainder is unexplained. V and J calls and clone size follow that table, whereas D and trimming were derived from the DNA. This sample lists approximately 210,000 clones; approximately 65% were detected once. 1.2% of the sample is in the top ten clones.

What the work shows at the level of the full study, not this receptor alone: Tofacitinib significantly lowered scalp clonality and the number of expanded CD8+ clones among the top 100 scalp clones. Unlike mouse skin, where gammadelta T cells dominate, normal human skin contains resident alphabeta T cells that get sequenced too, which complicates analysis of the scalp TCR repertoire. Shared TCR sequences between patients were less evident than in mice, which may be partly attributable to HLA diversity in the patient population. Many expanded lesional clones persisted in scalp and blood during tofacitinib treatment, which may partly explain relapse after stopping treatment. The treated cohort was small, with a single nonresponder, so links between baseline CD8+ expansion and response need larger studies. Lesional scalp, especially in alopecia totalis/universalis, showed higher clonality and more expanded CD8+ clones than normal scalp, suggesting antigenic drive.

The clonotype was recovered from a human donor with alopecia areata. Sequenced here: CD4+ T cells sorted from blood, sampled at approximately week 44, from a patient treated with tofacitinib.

The CDR3 region: CASIYRDISEAFF. The DNA is TGTGCCAGCATATACAGGGATATCTCTGAAGCTTTCTTT. This chain is built from TRBV2 and TRBJ1-1, and the D gene may be TRBD1, 6 bases matching. The germline V gene yields SNHLY for CDR1 and FYNNEI for CDR2. The junction carries 15 bases between V and J, which are trimmed by 7 bases and 6 bases respectively. The CDR3, cysteine through phenylalanine, is 13 amino acids long. Only CDR3 DNA is held: 39 bases, read in frame from base 1.